This paragraph covers one TCR beta chain sequence. Its specificity is unknown. 5'RACE primed from the constant segment yielded TCR alpha and TCR beta cDNA libraries bearing sample barcodes and UMIs. From the 5' RACE reads, TCRdb called clonotypes with MiXCR, one entry per CDR3 protein. The sample lists about 210,000 distinct CDR3 sequences; 25% to 35% were seen once. This sample is part of a study of T-cell memory formation after mild COVID-19. Overall study findings and caveats: The SARS-CoV-2 specificity of second-wave clones reaching peak at day 37 remained unverified. CD4+ contracting clones were found mainly in CM and EM, and CD8+ ones in EMRA.

The CDR3 runs to 13 residues. CDR1 SGHVS and CDR2 FNYEAQ come from the germline V gene. Trimming took 2 bases from V and 13 from J; bases not matched to a gene: 7. This TCR was sampled from an adult woman who had mild COVID-19 (a few samples of this study predate the infection). Cell type and time point are not known. The V and J genes are TRBV7-6 and TRBJ2-1; TRBD2 matches 8 bases. Sequencing input: PBMCs or a T cell subset sorted from them (not recorded which). The CDR3 bases are TGTGCCAGCAGCTTATCTCTAGCGGGCAAACAGTTCTTC. Protein sequence: CASSLSLAGKQFF.